These 27 T cell receptor beta chains originate from one sample sequenced in a study of cytomegalovirus exposure and HLA in healthy donors. Sequencing was performed with immunoSEQ multiplex PCR; in TCRdb, only in-frame clones are kept and a portion is missing. Of more than 250,000 clones listed, 87% were seen once; the top ten hold 0.95% to 1.5%. The sequencing input was PBMCs. Receptors were obtained from a woman younger than 45 in good health and CMV-seropositive.

This chain uses TRBV7-9 with TRBJ1-4, with 11 bases fitting TRBD1. The V gene's germline CDR1 is SEHNR and CDR2 FQNEAQ (reference sequence). The CDR3 consists of 15 residues. Losses at the gene ends were 2 bases for V and 6 bases for J; bases not matched to a gene: 2. CDR3 in amino acids: CASSLRTGGHEKLFF. CDR3 DNA: TGTGCCAGCAGCTTAAGGACAGGGGGCCATGAAAAACTGTTTTTT.

The V gene is TRBV5-1, the J gene TRBJ2-7; D is perhaps TRBD1 (6 bases). The CDR3 has 15 amino acids. CDR1 is SGHRS and CDR2 is YFSETQ in the germline V gene. V was shortened by 8 bases and J by 0 bases, with 18 bases between the two germline ends. The CDR3 sequence: CASSRTVDVSYEQYF. CDR3 nucleotides: TGCGCCAGTTCAAGGACAGTAGACGTCTCCTACGAGCAGTACTTC. The full variable domain, completed using reference TRBV5-1 and TRBJ2-7, is KAGVTQTPRYLIKTRGQQVTLSCSPISGHRSVSWYQQTPGQGLQFLFEYFSETQRNKGNFPGRFSGRQFSNSRSEMNVSTLELGDSALYLCASSRTVDVSYEQYFGPGTRLTVT.

The genes are TRBV7-8 and TRBJ2-1; 10 bases match TRBD2. Per the germline V gene, CDR1 is SGHVS and CDR2 is FQNEAQ. This CDR3 is 16 amino acids long. After removal of 5 bases from V and 5 bases from J, the junction contained 9 bases not matched to a gene. CDR3 loop: CASSPWTSGLNNEQFF. For the CDR3, the DNA is TGTGCCAGCAGCCCTTGGACTAGCGGTTTAAACAATGAGCAGTTCTTC.

In its sample, this clone was seen once. The V and J genes are TRBV5-6 and TRBJ1-1; D perhaps matches TRBD1 (5 bases). The CDR3 length is 15 residues. The germline CDR1 and CDR2 sequences are SGHDT and YYEEEE. Between the trimmed V and J ends, which lost 4 bases and 0 bases, there was a span of 13 bases. CDR3 in amino acids: CASSGTPVMNTEAFF. Here the CDR3 DNA reads TGTGCCAGCAGCGGGACTCCTGTGATGAACACTGAAGCTTTCTTT.

The chain joins TRBV5-6 to TRBJ1-1, with 8 bases aligning to TRBD1. Looked up from germline, CDR1 is SGHDT and CDR2 is YYEEEE. J was trimmed by 1 base and V by 5 bases; bases with no gene match: 4. The CDR3 sequence is 14 residues long. The CDR3 is CASRVTGGNTEAFF. CDR3 nucleotides: TGTGCCAGCAGGGTTACAGGGGGGAACACTGAAGCTTTCTTT.

The rearrangement uses TRBV4-1 and TRBJ1-1; possibly TRBD1 for D (6 bases). This CDR3 is built from 18 residues. The germline gives CDR1 MGHRA, CDR2 YSYEKL. The ends were cut back, 1 base at V and 1 base at J, with 19 bases in the middle. The CDR3 sequence: CASSQGPIAGHQNTEAFF. The CDR3 nucleotides are TGCGCCAGCAGCCAAGGACCGATCGCGGGACACCAGAACACTGAAGCTTTCTTT.

This chain joins TRBV5-1 and TRBJ1-5; no clear D. The germline V and J ends were trimmed by 2 bases and 7 bases, with 10 bases remaining between them. Looked up from germline, CDR1 is SGHRS and CDR2 is YFSETQ. This CDR3 comprises 13 residues. This CDR3 reads CASSLDPGQPQHF. Here the CDR3 DNA reads TGCGCCAGCAGCTTAGACCCTGGGCAGCCCCAGCATTTT.

The count of this clone is one. The V gene is TRBV7-9, the J gene TRBJ1-2, with D perhaps TRBD1 (6 bases). V lost 1 base to trimming and J lost 3 bases, with 18 bases between them. The CDR3 contains 17 residues. In germline, CDR1 is SEHNR, CDR2 FQNEAQ (reference sequence). The CDR3 loop is CASSLERAGERHYGYTF. CDR3 sequence (DNA): TGTGCCAGCAGCTTAGAGAGGGCAGGGGAGCGGCACTATGGCTACACCTTC.

The rearrangement joins TRBV5-8 to TRBJ1-6; D is undetermined. The CDR3 consists of 19 residues. CDR1 and CDR2 (germline): SGHTS, YDEGEE. Trimming pared 0 bases from V and 0 bases from J, leaving 16 bases between. CDR3 in amino acids: CASSLVVRGASSYNSPLHF. CDR3 nucleotide sequence: TGTGCCAGCAGCTTGGTCGTACGGGGAGCTAGCTCCTATAATTCACCCCTCCACTTT.

The DNA of the CDR3 is TGCGCCAGCGGCGGGCAGACCCGGAAGACCCAGTACTTC. This codes for CASGGQTRKTQYF. The J gene is TRBJ2-5, the V gene TRBV5-1, with D perhaps TRBD2 (5 bases). Trimming removed 7 bases at V and 6 bases at J, with 16 bases between. CDR3 length equals 13 residues. Germline CDR1 SGHRS, CDR2 YFSETQ.

CDR3 sequence: CASSSDRGFYEQYF. The CDR3 DNA follows: TGTGCCAGCAGCAGCGACCGGGGATTCTACGAGCAGTACTTC. V and J are TRBV5-4 and TRBJ2-7; the D gene is possibly TRBD2 (5 bases). V lost 4 bases, J lost 3 bases, and 14 bases lay in between. This CDR3 contains 14 residues. Germline V gene lookup returns CDR1 SGHNT and CDR2 YYREEE (reference sequence).

This sequence joins TRBV9 and TRBJ2-3, with D uncertain. The CDR3 has 14 residues. Germline V gene data show CDR1 as SGDLS and CDR2 as YYNGEE. V shed 5 bases and J shed 0 bases, with 10 bases lying between them. The CDR3 spells CASSRVPSTDTQYF. CDR3 nucleotides: TGTGCCAGCAGTCGGGTCCCCAGCACAGATACGCAGTATTTT.

V gene TRBV2 combines with J gene TRBJ2-3; 12 bases map to TRBD2. Per the germline V gene, CDR1 is SNHLY and CDR2 is FYNNEI. Germline trimming cut 5 bases from V and 4 bases from J; bases unmatched to any gene: 7. The CDR3 sequence is 16 residues long. CDR3 in DNA: TGTGCCAGCAGTTCACGACTAGCGGGGGTTTCAGATACGCAGTATTTT. Its translation is CASSSRLAGVSDTQYF.

The chain carries TRBV29-1 and TRBJ1-1; 8 nucleotides match TRBD1. The germline V gene has CDR1 SQVTM and CDR2 ANQGSEA. V lost 8 bases and J lost 4; bases outside the gene matches: 15. The CDR3 totals 15 residues. DNA for the CDR3: TGCAGCACGTCTCCCGCGACAGGGGAGTCCACTGAAGCTTTCTTT. This sequence encodes CSTSPATGESTEAFF.

The chain carries TRBV6-6 and TRBJ2-7; the match to TRBD1 covers 7 bases. Germline CDR1 MNHNY, CDR2 SVGAGI (reference sequence). Trimming cost V 5 bases and J 2 bases; bases outside gene matches: 6. This CDR3 comprises 14 residues. The CDR3 DNA reads as TGTGCCAGCAGTACCGGGACAGCAACCTACGAGCAGTACTTC. As protein: CASSTGTATYEQYF.

This rearrangement joins TRBV28 to TRBJ2-3; 8 bases are a match to TRBD2. Germline trimming cut 7 bases from V and 0 bases from J; bases unmatched to any gene: 21. The CDR3 totals 20 residues. Looked up from germline, CDR1 is MDHEN and CDR2 is SYDVKM. The CDR3 sequence is CASIGELSGGFETSTDTQYF. CDR3 nucleotide sequence: TGTGCCAGCATTGGCGAACTAAGCGGGGGATTCGAAACTAGCACAGATACGCAGTATTTT.

V is TRBV5-6 and J is TRBJ2-2; TRBD2 is a possible D gene (6 bases). CDR3 length equals 19 residues. Germline CDR1 and CDR2: SGHDT and YYEEEE. Trimming removed 1 base at V and 1 base at J, with 20 bases between. The CDR3 DNA is TGTGCCAGCAGCTTGACCGGCCCCTTCGGGGGAGTGAACACCGGGGAGCTGTTTTTT. Translating it yields CASSLTGPFGGVNTGELFF.

The V and J genes are TRBV15 and TRBJ2-4, with D perhaps matching TRBD1 or TRBD2 (6 bases each). This CDR3 comprises 13 residues. Germline V gives CDR1 LNHNV, CDR2 YYDKDF (reference sequence). Trimming cost V 0 bases and J 8 bases, with 8 bases left between them. CDR3 region: CATSRERGDIQYF. CDR3 nucleotides: TGTGCCACCAGCAGAGAAAGGGGGGACATTCAGTACTTC.

In DNA, the CDR3 is TGTGCCAGCAGCCAATGGAGCTCTGGGGCCAACGTCCTGACTTTC. This codes for CASSQWSSGANVLTF. V gene TRBV13 combines with J gene TRBJ2-6; D is ambiguous. Germline CDR1 PRHDT, CDR2 FYEKMQ (reference sequence). The CDR3 runs to 15 residues. The V and J ends lost 5 bases and 0 bases respectively, with 8 bases between them.

The CDR3 region has the DNA TGTGCCAGCAGTGAAAGCTGGGCAGGTACCTACGAGCAGTACTTC. It is translated as CASSESWAGTYEQYF. J is TRBJ2-7 and V is TRBV6-1, with D hard to call. This CDR3 has 15 amino acids. V dropped 2 bases and J dropped 2 bases, with 13 bases sitting between them. Germline V gene data show CDR1 as MNHNS and CDR2 as SASEGT.

The chain is built from TRBV27 and TRBJ2-1; TRBD2 agrees at 8 bases. The CDR3 has 14 amino acids. In germline, CDR1 is MNHEY, CDR2 SMNVEV (reference sequence). V lost 6 bases to trimming and J lost 4 bases; unmatched junction nucleotides: 5. The CDR3 DNA reads as TGTGCCAGCAGAACCTCGGGGGGGTACAATGAGCAGTTCTTC. Translation gives CASRTSGGYNEQFF.

The chain is built from TRBV30 and TRBJ2-5; D may be TRBD1 or TRBD2 (6 bases each). This CDR3 comprises 15 residues. CDR1 and CDR2 (germline): GTSNPN, SVGIG (reference sequence). V was cut by 4 bases and J by 0 bases, with 15 bases left in between. The CDR3 DNA reads as TGTGCCTGGACGGAGGGGGGACGGTACCAAGAGACCCAGTACTTC. It specifies CAWTEGGRYQETQYF. The full variable domain, completed using reference TRBV30 and TRBJ2-5, is SQTIHQWPATLVQPVGSPLSLECTVEGTSNPNLYWYRQAAGRGLQLLFYSVGIGQISSEVPQNLSASRPQDRQFILSSKKLLLSDSGFYLCAWTEGGRYQETQYFGPGTRLLVL.

The gene calls are TRBV6-6 and TRBJ2-2; TRBD2 matches at 8 bases. Germline V lookup: CDR1 MNHNY, CDR2 SVGAGI (reference sequence). The V and J ends lost 3 bases and 2 bases, in that order; junction bases with no gene match: 5. The CDR3 totals 16 residues. CDR3 region: CASSYTAGGNTGELFF. The CDR3 region has the DNA TGTGCCAGCAGTTATACCGCGGGGGGCAACACCGGGGAGCTGTTTTTT.

V and J are TRBV5-4 and TRBJ2-5; TRBD1 agrees at 8 bases. The length of the CDR3 is 15 residues. Trimming at V came to 4 bases and at J to 0 bases, leaving 5 bases not matched to a gene. Germline V lookup: CDR1 SGHNT, CDR2 YYREEE (reference sequence). The DNA for the CDR3 is TGTGCCAGCAGCGTGGGACAGGCCAACCAAGAGACCCAGTACTTC. This gives the protein CASSVGQANQETQYF.

The rearrangement uses TRBV28 and TRBJ2-4; D gene unclear. V lost 5 bases, J lost 1 base, and 15 bases lay in between. The length of the CDR3 is 16 residues. Germline V CDR1 and CDR2: MDHEN, SYDVKM. The CDR3 reads CASSLKTLGAKNIQYF. DNA of the CDR3: TGTGCCAGCAGTCTAAAGACGCTAGGGGCCAAAAACATTCAGTACTTC.

A remark on this clone: The same CDR3 also results from other DNA sequences found in this sample. This chain joins TRBV7-9 and TRBJ2-3, with D unclear. Germline V gives CDR1 SEHNR, CDR2 FQNEAQ (reference sequence). This CDR3 contains 12 residues. V lost 5 bases and J lost 6, with 9 bases in between. CDR3 bases: TGTGCCAGCAGCCCGGGTTCCGATACGCAGTATTTT. Translating gives CASSPGSDTQYF.

V gene TRBV30 combines with J gene TRBJ1-2; 8 positions match TRBD1. The J segment lost 8 bases and the V segment lost 3 bases, leaving 8 bases of the junction unmatched. Germline V lookup: CDR1 GTSNPN, CDR2 SVGIG (reference sequence). CDR3 length equals 13 residues. The CDR3: CAWRETGVGGYTF. CDR3 in DNA: TGTGCCTGGAGAGAGACAGGGGTAGGAGGCTACACCTTC.